The clone carrying this T cell receptor beta chain showed up many times. The antigen is not known. This entry comes from a study of T cells after yellow fever vaccination. In the study overall: Each low-cell-number fraction was prepared by means of SMART-Seq v4 Ultra Low Input.

Losses at the gene ends were 6 bases for V and 6 bases for J; bases not matched to a gene: 11. The CDR3 is 16 residues long. Study-level results: Post-booster samples contained most primary-vaccination clones (around 95% CD4, roughly 88% CD8). FACS-sorted repertoires might harbor abundant contaminating clonotypes from the bulk population.

Template switching by 5'RACE produced TCR cDNA, adding a universal primer site and UMIs. TCRdb itself ran the 5' RACE reads through MiXCR, one entry per CDR3 protein. The data hold about 250,000 distinct CDR3 sequences, with more than 3.5% observed a single time. This rearrangement joins TRBV12-3 or TRBV12-4 to TRBJ2-1; 10 bases are shared with TRBD1. The sequenced sample was PBMCs, obtained 15 days after the yellow fever booster vaccination. The TCR sequence derives from a man aged 18 to 35 who received the YFV17D yellow fever vaccine. The CDR3 here is CASSPSGGTGVNEQFF. The CDR3 nucleotides read TGTGCCAGCAGCCCCAGTGGGGGGACAGGGGTCAATGAGCAGTTCTTC.